The text below deals with one T cell receptor beta chain. Its antigen is unidentified. ViraFEST used viral peptide pools to expand antigen-specific CD4+ T cells before sequencing. Culture proceeded for about ten days, and CD4+ T cells were then isolated. The person had PCR-confirmed SARS-CoV-2 infection between March and December 2020. A density of around 2 million PBMC per well was used; these cells were cultured with 10 IU/ml IL-2 and roughly 10 ug/ml peptides. This table comes from immunoSEQ multiplex PCR, and its TCRdb copy is limited to in-frame clones, with some not included. The sample lists about 45,000 clones; roughly 70% were seen once. After removal of 1 base from V and 6 bases from J, the junction contained 9 bases not matched to a gene. This CDR3 is 16 amino acids long. CDR1 is LGHNA and CDR2 is YNFKEQ in the germline V gene. The data derive from a study of vaccination effects on CD4 cells after COVID-19. Overall study context: Of the BNT162b2 and mRNA-1273 vaccines, participants received two doses of one or the other. Sample provision by two convalescent patients occurred 16 days and one week before vaccination. Findings of the study overall: Both infection-induced and vaccine-induced clones contracted markedly at late post-vaccination timepoints.

The material was CD4+ T cells from PBMCs cultured with a peptide pool, obtained before COVID-19 vaccination. The source is a human donor who had a prior SARS-CoV-2 infection. The chain combines TRBV4-2 with TRBJ2-7, with 10 bases aligning to TRBD2. The CDR3 nucleotides read TGTGCCAGCAGCCAAGGCACCGGGACTAGCGAGCGCGAGCAGTACTTC. The encoded protein is CASSQGTGTSEREQYF.